Listed below are T cell receptor beta chains from one sample, sequenced in a study of regulatory T cells in long-lasting Graves disease. TCRdb independently ran MiXCR on the multiplex PCR reads; one entry per CDR3 protein. The sample holds some 400,000 distinct CDR3 sequences, under 15% seen once. The data also belong to a second study, concerning T cells in Graves' hyperthyroidism and ophthalmopathy.

The sample in question was peripheral blood mononuclear cells (PBMCs), obtained at new diagnosis, from a patient treated with antithyroid drugs. The receptors shown here come from a woman aged 25 to 39 with Graves disease. The CDR3 runs from the conserved cysteine through the conserved F or W. D genes are given only for firm matches. Clone size is not always given. Where it is, it says once, few, many or a class for expanded clones.

CDR3aa,CDR3nt,j_gene,abundance,d_gene,v_gene
CASSLVFSGEIYGYTF,TGCGCCAGCAGCTTGGTTTTTTCCGGGGAAATTTATGGCTACACCTTC,TRBJ1-2,NA,NA,TRBV5-1
CASSLVGARNSPLHF,TGTGCCAGCAGTTTAGTGGGGGCGCGTAATTCACCCCTCCACTTT,TRBJ1-6,many,NA,TRBV12-3/TRBV12-4
CASSLETGGMAEQYF,TGTGCCAGCAGCTTAGAGACGGGAGGAATGGCCGAGCAGTACTTC,TRBJ2-7,many,TRBD2,TRBV7-9
CASSFIAGAETQYF,TGTGCCAGCAGCTTCATAGCGGGAGCAGAGACCCAGTACTTC,TRBJ2-5,many,TRBD2,TRBV5-5
CAGGQISGNTIYF,TGTGCCGGGGGCCAAATCTCTGGAAACACCATATATTTT,TRBJ1-3,NA,NA,TRBV6-2/TRBV6-3
CVSSLNLGQGAGEQFF,TGTGTCAGCAGCTTAAATTTGGGACAGGGGGCTGGTGAGCAGTTCTTC,TRBJ2-1,NA,TRBD1,TRBV13
CASSEPLAGVPYNEQFF,TGCGCCAGCAGTGAGCCACTAGCGGGAGTCCCCTACAATGAGCAGTTCTTC,TRBJ2-1,few,TRBD2,TRBV10-2
CSARDSLAGDLETQYF,TGCAGTGCTAGAGATTCACTAGCGGGAGATCTAGAGACCCAGTACTTC,TRBJ2-5,many,TRBD2,TRBV20-1
CASGSVGMERGNQPQHF,TGTGCTAGTGGTTCGGTAGGTATGGAGCGGGGAAATCAGCCCCAGCATTTT,TRBJ1-5,few,NA,TRBV12-5
CATSVSENTEAFF,TGTGCCACCAGTGTCTCAGAGAACACTGAAGCTTTCTTT,TRBJ1-1,few,NA,TRBV24-1
CASSPGTGERYEQYF,TGTGCCAGCAGCCCGGGGACAGGGGAAAGATACGAGCAGTACTTC,TRBJ2-7,NA,TRBD1,TRBV7-3
CASSSLYYGYIF,TGCGCCAGCAGCTCCCTCTACTATGGCTACATCTTC,TRBJ1-2,NA,NA,TRBV5-1
CASREDGNSPYNEQFF,TGTGCCAGCAGAGAGGACGGCAACAGCCCCTACAATGAGCAGTTCTTC,TRBJ2-1,many,NA,TRBV12-3/TRBV12-4
CASSSGTGGNTGELFF,TGTGCCAGCAGCTCCGGGACAGGGGGGAACACCGGGGAGCTGTTTTTT,TRBJ2-2,many,TRBD1,TRBV27
CASSLIRTSRETQYF,TGTGCCAGCAGCTTAATTCGGACTAGCCGGGAGACCCAGTACTTC,TRBJ2-5,many,TRBD2,TRBV11-3
CASSPPLTQNTEAFF,TGTGCCAGCTCACCTCCGCTCACCCAGAACACTGAAGCTTTCTTT,TRBJ1-1,few,NA,TRBV18
CASARQGTLPNSPLHF,TGCGCCAGCGCCCGACAGGGCACGCTCCCTAATTCACCCCTCCACTTT,TRBJ1-6,few,TRBD1,TRBV4-1
CASFSRQRTSDTQYF,TGTGCCAGCTTTTCCAGACAGCGTACCTCAGATACGCAGTATTTT,TRBJ2-3,many,NA,TRBV2
CASSLFEGDTEVFF,TGTGCCAGCAGCTTGTTCGAGGGAGACACTGAAGTTTTCTTT,TRBJ1-1,few,NA,TRBV11-2
CASSLAGVLMNTEAFF,TGTGCCAGCAGCTTGGCCGGGGTACTTATGAACACTGAAGCTTTCTTT,TRBJ1-1,few,NA,TRBV5-4
CASSVSGLAASYEQYF,TGTGCCAGCAGTGTAAGTGGACTAGCGGCTTCCTACGAGCAGTACTTC,TRBJ2-7,many,TRBD2,TRBV2
CATTWGQLRNQPQHF,TGTGCCACCACATGGGGACAGCTGCGCAATCAGCCCCAGCATTTT,TRBJ1-5,many,TRBD1,TRBV24-1
CSATGGPGTGELFF,TGCAGTGCTACCGGAGGGCCCGGCACCGGGGAGCTGTTTTTT,TRBJ2-2,NA,NA,TRBV20-1
CASSTQGGSYNEQFF,TGTGCCAGCAGTACCCAGGGGGGCTCCTACAATGAGCAGTTCTTC,TRBJ2-1,many,NA,TRBV27
CASSLGWGRGTEAFF,TGTGCCAGCAGTTTAGGGTGGGGGCGAGGCACTGAAGCTTTCTTT,TRBJ1-1,NA,NA,TRBV28